This is a list of T cell receptor beta chains from one sample in a study of cytomegalovirus exposure and HLA in healthy donors. The table came from immunoSEQ multiplex PCR; TCRdb's copy has only in-frame clones and leaves some out. This table holds some 140,000 clones, 65% to 80% found once. Source material: PBMCs. The source is a woman in her forties or fifties in good health and CMV-seropositive. Each CDR3 is given with its conserved first and last residue. A D gene is named only where the DNA matches it firmly. Only part of the rows carry a size: once, few, many, or a class if the clone is expanded.

clone size	D gene	J gene	V gene	CDR3 protein	CDR3 DNA
once	TRBD1	TRBJ1-1	TRBV7-2	CASSSSLGQGGEAFF	TGTGCCAGCAGCTCTTCCCTGGGACAGGGAGGCGAAGCTTTCTTT
NA	NA	TRBJ1-3	TRBV29-1	CSVERWTAPSGNTIYF	TGCAGCGTTGAGAGGTGGACAGCCCCCTCTGGAAACACCATATATTTT
once	TRBD1	TRBJ2-7	TRBV28	CASRSTGSFYEQYF	TGTGCCAGCAGATCGACAGGGAGCTTCTACGAGCAGTACTTC
NA	NA	TRBJ1-1	TRBV28	CASSQLGGAEAFF	TGTGCCAGCAGTCAACTTGGGGGGGCTGAAGCTTTCTTT
NA	NA	TRBJ1-5	TRBV6-5	CASSPGGGPNQPQHF	TGTGCCAGCAGTCCCGGGGGAGGCCCTAATCAGCCCCAGCATTTT
NA	NA	TRBJ2-2	TRBV2	CASSEARAGRRAGELFF	TGTGCCAGCAGTGAAGCTAGGGCAGGGCGGCGTGCCGGGGAGCTGTTTTTT
NA	TRBD1	TRBJ1-2	TRBV15	CATSRRTGADYGYTF	TGTGCCACCAGCAGAAGAACAGGGGCAGACTATGGCTACACCTTC
NA	NA	TRBJ2-4	TRBV5-1	CASSLGLGATVIQYF	TGCGCCAGCAGCTTGGGTCTGGGGGCAACGGTCATTCAGTACTTC
few	TRBD1	TRBJ2-3	TRBV28	CASSPGDRGTDTQYF	TGTGCCAGCAGTCCCGGGGACAGGGGCACAGATACGCAGTATTTT
few	TRBD1	TRBJ1-1	TRBV29-1	CSARDREGTEAFF	TGCAGCGCCCGGGACAGGGAAGGAACTGAAGCTTTCTTT
NA	NA	TRBJ1-2	TRBV19	CASSLLRGDGYTF	TGTGCCAGTAGCCTGCTCCGGGGAGATGGCTACACCTTC
NA	NA	TRBJ1-4	TRBV19	CASSRDGLGTNEKLFF	TGTGCCAGTAGTCGTGACGGACTCGGAACTAATGAAAAACTGTTTTTT
NA	TRBD1	TRBJ1-2	TRBV5-6	CASSRTGNSGYTF	TGTGCCAGCAGCCGGACAGGGAATAGCGGCTACACCTTC
NA	NA	TRBJ2-3	TRBV5-1	CASSLDGPQADTQYF	TGCGCCAGCAGCTTGGACGGACCACAGGCAGATACGCAGTATTTT
NA	TRBD2	TRBJ2-1	TRBV4-1	CASSQDAGTSGGLQFF	TGCGCCAGCAGCCAAGATGCCGGGACTAGCGGGGGACTGCAGTTCTTC
NA	TRBD2	TRBJ2-1	TRBV14	CASSQDHFPRTSGGYHTLYNEQFF	TGTGCCAGCAGCCAAGATCATTTCCCCCGGACTAGCGGGGGGTACCATACCCTCTACAATGAGCAGTTCTTC
NA	TRBD2	TRBJ2-1	TRBV7-2	CASSPRGDGYNEQFF	TGTGCCAGCAGCCCTCGGGGGGATGGTTACAATGAGCAGTTCTTC
NA	TRBD2	TRBJ2-4	TRBV7-9	CASSLRSGGGRNIQYF	TGTGCCAGCAGCCTCCGTAGCGGGGGAGGAAGAAACATTCAGTACTTC
NA	NA	TRBJ2-2	TRBV5-1	CASSSRAPYIPTGELFF	TGCGCCAGCAGCTCCCGAGCCCCTTATATCCCCACCGGGGAGCTGTTTTTT
NA	NA	TRBJ2-5	TRBV4-2	CASSQERQETQYF	TGTGCCAGCAGCCAAGAACGGCAAGAGACCCAGTACTTC
NA	TRBD1	TRBJ1-6	TRBV7-8	CASSSTGYSGNSPLHF	TGTGCCAGCAGCTCGACAGGGTATTCGGGGAATTCACCCCTCCACTTT
NA	NA	TRBJ1-1	TRBV5-4	CASSFPGGRGTEAFF	TGTGCCAGCAGCTTCCCCGGGGGAAGGGGCACTGAAGCTTTCTTT
NA	TRBD1	TRBJ1-1	TRBV6-1	CASSHRVGQGSEAFF	TGTGCCAGCAGTCACCGGGTGGGACAGGGCTCTGAAGCTTTCTTT
NA	NA	TRBJ2-4	TRBV7-2	CASSRFAVNIQYF	TGTGCCAGCAGCCGATTCGCGGTAAACATTCAGTACTTC
NA	TRBD2	TRBJ2-1	TRBV7-9	CASSLALGGGHYNEQFF	TGTGCCAGCAGCTTAGCGCTAGGCGGGGGGCACTACAATGAGCAGTTCTTC
NA	TRBD2	TRBJ2-1	TRBV9	CASSVGSGGGEQFF	TGTGCCAGCAGCGTAGGTAGCGGGGGAGGGGAGCAGTTCTTC
NA	TRBD1	TRBJ2-7	TRBV7-8	CASSSPRGTGKRYEQYF	TGTGCCAGCAGCTCGCCGAGGGGGACAGGGAAACGCTACGAGCAGTACTTC
NA	TRBD1	TRBJ1-5	TRBV11-2	CASSLGPGQNQPQHF	TGTGCCAGCAGCTTAGGCCCGGGACAGAATCAGCCCCAGCATTTT
NA	TRBD1	TRBJ2-7	TRBV5-4	CASSLVGRDSSYEQYF	TGTGCCAGCAGCTTGGTGGGCCGGGACAGCTCCTACGAGCAGTACTTC
few	NA	TRBJ1-2	TRBV7-8	CASSVGVDYGYTF	TGTGCCAGCAGCGTCGGGGTTGACTATGGCTACACCTTC
NA	TRBD2	TRBJ2-3	TRBV9	CASSVGLAGGRSTDTQYF	TGTGCCAGCAGCGTGGGACTAGCGGGGGGAAGAAGCACAGATACGCAGTATTTT
once	TRBD1	TRBJ2-7	TRBV28	CASSPLDREFYEQYF	TGTGCCAGCAGTCCCCTGGACAGGGAGTTCTACGAGCAGTACTTC
NA	TRBD2	TRBJ2-7	TRBV13	CASSLGLAGGSYEQYF	TGTGCCAGCAGCTTAGGACTAGCGGGGGGGTCTTACGAGCAGTACTTC
NA	TRBD1	TRBJ2-5	TRBV5-1	CASSHGQGRETQYF	TGCGCCAGCAGCCACGGACAGGGAAGAGAGACCCAGTACTTC
NA	NA	TRBJ1-4	TRBV4-2	CASSQEQTNEKLFF	TGTGCCAGCAGCCAAGAACAGACTAATGAAAAACTGTTTTTT
once	NA	TRBJ2-7	TRBV5-1	CASSLAAGQGYEQYF	TGCGCCAGCAGCTTGGCCGCTGGGCAGGGCTACGAGCAGTACTTC
NA	TRBD1	TRBJ2-1	TRBV30	CACRQGGGEQFF	TGTGCCTGTCGACAGGGGGGAGGTGAGCAGTTCTTC
NA	TRBD1	TRBJ1-5	TRBV9	CASSADRAHQPQHF	TGTGCCAGCAGCGCAGACAGGGCTCACCAGCCCCAGCATTTT
NA	NA	TRBJ1-3	TRBV27	CASSPYSSGNTIYF	TGTGCCAGCAGTCCCTACAGCTCTGGAAACACCATATATTTT
NA	NA	TRBJ1-1	TRBV7-9	CASSSGRVRVQGTEAFF	TGTGCCAGCAGCTCCGGCAGAGTCAGGGTTCAGGGAACTGAAGCTTTCTTT
NA	NA	TRBJ2-2	TRBV7-3	CASSDKITGELFF	TGTGCCAGCAGCGACAAAATCACCGGGGAGCTGTTTTTT
NA	TRBD1	TRBJ2-3	TRBV5-4	CASSVRTGGKADTQYF	TGTGCCAGCAGCGTGCGGACAGGGGGAAAAGCAGATACGCAGTATTTT
NA	NA	TRBJ1-1	TRBV2	CASSVGANTEAFF	TGTGCCAGCAGTGTGGGGGCAAACACTGAAGCTTTCTTT
NA	NA	TRBJ2-3	TRBV5-1	CASSLGLEADTQYF	TGCGCCAGCAGCTTGGGCCTAGAAGCAGATACGCAGTATTTT
NA	TRBD1	TRBJ1-5	TRBV10-1	CASEGGDSRISNQPQHF	TGCGCCAGTGAAGGGGGCGACAGTCGTATTAGCAATCAGCCCCAGCATTTT